This T cell receptor (beta chain) was sequenced during a study of identical twins (TCRdb year 2016). For the wider study: TCR alpha and beta repertoires from monozygotic twins, unrelated adults of various ages and cord blood were deep-sequenced to test whether fetal clonotypes persist. To rule out contamination, replicate twin experiments were performed at different times with different library preparation protocols. What the research found in general, with its limitations: Out-of-frame TCR alpha sequences shared between twins showed an excess of low generation-probability sequences compared with coincidental sharing between unrelated individuals. Invariant T cells such as MAIT and iNKT could partly confound zero-insertion analyses, although diverse VJ usage argued against such confounding for most clonotypes. Fewer insertions were carried by abundant cord blood beta clonotypes, a similar but weaker trend appeared in young adult naive repertoires, and no such trend appeared in memory repertoires. Because the same donors could not be followed over many years, the conclusions depended on cross-sectional statistical analysis. Recombination models systematically underestimated out-of-frame TCR alpha sharing in monozygotic twins but agreed with sharing between unrelated individuals. Excess twin sharing in beta out-of-frame sequences was weaker because fewer shared sequences lowered the signal-to-noise ratio.

V loses 3 bases at its end and J loses 6 bases; junction bases beyond the gene matches: 5. The germline V gene (reference sequence) gives CDR1 as LGHDT and CDR2 as YNNKEL. Including cysteine and phenylalanine, the CDR3 has 14 amino acids. The retained sequence is limited to the CDR3, 42 bases, with the frame set at the first base. A word on this clonotype: No antigen is known for it. No base quality values were provided; no much bigger clone lies one nucleotide off.

Every donor in the study was a healthy Caucasian. The twin cohort consisted of three pairs of female monozygotic twins, all aged about 18 to 29 years. Positive isolation kits from Invitrogen were used to isolate the CD4+ and CD8+ T cell populations. The library was made by 5' RACE. The sequencer was an Illumina HiSeq 2000. Template switching added a universal primer binding site, and the final cDNA carried a unique molecular identifier that allowed TCR cDNA molecules to be counted accurately. First-strand cDNA for TCR alpha and beta chains was synthesized from specific primers in the conserved constant-segment region. To control for contamination, every cDNA library carried two barcodes: a SMART-Mk sample barcode plus Illumina barcodes. Two successive PCR steps introduced TruSeq adapter sequences along with Illumina sample barcodes. TCR alpha and beta cDNA libraries were sequenced on the Illumina HiSeq platform with custom primers. Per the source publication's procedure: Raw reads were processed with MiGEC to extract unique molecular identifiers, and MiXCR was used to determine CDR3 positions. For each individual, recombination models were inferred using an EM algorithm with the repgenHMM and IGoR tools. The tcR package in R was used for shared clonotype analysis, with sharing normalized by the product of cloneset sizes. To study raw recombination without the effects of thymic and clonal selection, out-of-frame nonproductive sequences were analyzed. TCRdb reran the public reads through fastp at Q25 and MiXCR, keeping productive beta chains. Here each entry gathers all rows of one CDR3 protein and keeps the most common genes and DNA. The V and J calls shown here were made by TCRdb, not taken from the authors' results. The sample table lists about 470,000 distinct CDR3 sequences, roughly 24% of them with a count of one. 2.9% of the sample goes to the ten largest clones.

These data also formed part of another study, on T cells expressing NK-cell markers. As that second study puts it: Three sorted T-cell subsets (CD3+CD56+NKG2C+, CD3+CD56+NKG2C- and CD3+CD56-NKG2C+) from 8 or 9 donors had their TCR beta-chain repertoires profiled. Of the eight sequenced donors, seven were found to be HCMV-seropositive and one was found to be HCMV-seronegative. In several experiments an anti-gammadeltaTCR antibody was added to restrict sorting to alphabetaTCR-expressing T cells. For several donors, the dominant CD3+CD56+NKG2C+ clonotypes were among the top 10 CD8+ clonotypes and accounted for roughly 1.0-7.5% of CD8+ T cells. Those dominant clonotypes were again the most abundant among CD3+CD56-NKG2C+ cells in a few donors, at 28.3-60.1%. It remained unclear whether the expanded NKG2C-expressing T cell clones were specific for HCMV antigens. Randomly selected healthy volunteers, three men and five women, were used as the eight sequenced donors. HCMV serostatus was determined by detecting HCMV-specific IgG in serum with a commercial ELISA kit. MIGEC was used to demultiplex reads and group reads by UMI, and MiTCR was used to assemble and quantify clonotypes. To exclude erroneous sequences, only TCR cDNA sequences supported by at least two reads were retained. The tcR package was used for downstream repertoire analysis, and clonotypes were matched between fractions using CDR3 nucleotide sequence together with V segment. VDJmatch was used to annotate antigen specificity against VDJdb, with one amino acid substitution allowed in CDR3.

The sequencing input was CD4+ T cells sorted from blood. The clonotype was recovered from a woman aged 18-29 years in good health. The chain employs TRBV3-1 and TRBJ2-4, with 7 bases matching TRBD1. The DNA sequence follows: TGTGCCAGCAGCCAGAGACAGGGACGAAACATTCAGTACTTC. This translates into CASSQRQGRNIQYF.